This TCR beta chain derives from a study of CD8 T cells in ankylosing spondylitis. Broader study findings: Several highly homologous variants made up a TCR beta motif, and this motif appeared characteristic of ankylosing spondylitis blood.

Of note for this clonotype: Antigen specificity is unknown.

TCRdb analysed the 5' RACE reads with MiXCR anew, one entry per CDR3 protein. The sample yields about 750,000 distinct CDR3 sequences, over 15% seen once. Trimming shortened V by 1 base and J by 0 bases, and 5 bases separated the two germline ends. From germline, CDR1 is SGHTA and CDR2 FQGTGA. This CDR3 is 14 amino acids long. This clonotype was obtained from a male donor with ankylosing spondylitis. Sequencing used blood, either unsorted or a sorted T cell fraction (not recorded which). The genes are TRBV7-3 and TRBJ2-3; D unresolved. The CDR3 nucleotides read TGTGCCAGCAGCTTAAACCCCAGCACAGATACGCAGTATTTT. Amino acid sequence: CASSLNPSTDTQYF.